This T cell receptor beta chain originates from a study of OX40 agonist ivuxolimab in advanced cancers. Study background: The patients' treatment was ivuxolimab, an agonistic anti-OX40 (CD134) antibody. Study outcomes and limitations: Averaged across samples, CD8+ T cells carried more expanded clones than CD4+ did. Undetermined was the antigen specificity of the expanded peripheral T cells. Those patients achieving a partial response at 0.1-3.0 mg/kg showed among the lowest clonal expansion.

Using immunoSEQ multiplex PCR, the repertoire was profiled, and TCRdb retains in-frame clones only, with some absent. The sample has approximately 100,000 clones, around 80% seen once. Concerning this clone: As yet, its antigen is unknown.

The trim removed 6 bases at V and 4 bases at J, leaving 8 bases unmatched. The germline gives CDR1 SGHTA, CDR2 FQGNSA. There are 17 residues in the CDR3. The receptor comes from an adult with an advanced solid tumor such as melanoma, head and neck, liver or kidney cancer. The gene calls are TRBV7-2 and TRBJ2-5, with TRBD2 matching over 16 bases. Sequences were derived from CD4+ or CD8+ T cells sorted from blood, sampled in a trial of the OX40 agonist ivuxolimab. The CDR3 sequence is CASRDPGLAGGPETQYF. The DNA of the CDR3 is TGTGCCAGCAGAGATCCGGGACTAGCGGGAGGGCCAGAGACCCAGTACTTC.